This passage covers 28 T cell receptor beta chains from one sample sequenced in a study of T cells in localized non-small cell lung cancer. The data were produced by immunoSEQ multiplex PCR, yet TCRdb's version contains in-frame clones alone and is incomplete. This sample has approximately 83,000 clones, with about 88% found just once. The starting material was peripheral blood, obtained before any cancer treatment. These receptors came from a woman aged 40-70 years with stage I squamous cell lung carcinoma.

CDR3 bases: TGTGCCAGCAGCTTGATCCCCGACGGTAACACTGAAGCTTTCTTT. It codes for CASSLIPDGNTEAFF. The rearrangement joins TRBV11-2 to TRBJ1-1, with no clear D. Germline CDR1 is SGHAT and CDR2 is FQNNGV. V was shortened by 3 bases and J by 2 bases, with 13 bases between the two germline ends. This CDR3 has 15 amino acids.

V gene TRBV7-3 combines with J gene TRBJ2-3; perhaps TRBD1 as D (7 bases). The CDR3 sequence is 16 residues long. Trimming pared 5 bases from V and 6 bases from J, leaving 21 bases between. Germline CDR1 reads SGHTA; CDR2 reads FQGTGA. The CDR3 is CASSRENRGGWDTQYF. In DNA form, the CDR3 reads TGTGCCAGCAGCCGCGAAAACAGGGGAGGTTGGGATACGCAGTATTTT.

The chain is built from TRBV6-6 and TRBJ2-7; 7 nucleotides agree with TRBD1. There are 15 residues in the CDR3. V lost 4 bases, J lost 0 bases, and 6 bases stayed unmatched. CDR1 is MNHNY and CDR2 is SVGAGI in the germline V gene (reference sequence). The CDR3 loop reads CASSSQGVSSYEQYF. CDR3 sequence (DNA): TGTGCCAGCAGTTCCCAGGGGGTAAGCTCCTACGAGCAGTACTTC.

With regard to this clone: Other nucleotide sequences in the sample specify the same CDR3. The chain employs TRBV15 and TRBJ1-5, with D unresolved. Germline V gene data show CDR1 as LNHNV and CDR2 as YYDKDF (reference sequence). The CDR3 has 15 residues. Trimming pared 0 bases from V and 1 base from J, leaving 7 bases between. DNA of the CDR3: TGTGCCACCAGCAGAGACAAGGGAAGCAATCAGCCCCAGCATTTT. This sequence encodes CATSRDKGSNQPQHF.

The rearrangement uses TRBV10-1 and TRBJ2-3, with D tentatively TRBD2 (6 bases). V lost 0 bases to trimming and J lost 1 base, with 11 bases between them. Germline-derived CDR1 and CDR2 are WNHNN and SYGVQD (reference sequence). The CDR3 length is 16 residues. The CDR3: CASSESTGRRTDTQYF. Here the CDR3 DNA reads TGCGCCAGCAGTGAGTCAACGGGGAGGCGCACAGATACGCAGTATTTT.

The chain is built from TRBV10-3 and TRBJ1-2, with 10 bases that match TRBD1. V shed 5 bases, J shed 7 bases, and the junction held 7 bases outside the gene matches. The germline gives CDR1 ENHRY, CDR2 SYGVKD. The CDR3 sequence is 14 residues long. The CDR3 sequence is CAISTGTGVIGYTF. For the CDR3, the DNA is TGTGCCATCAGTACCGGGACAGGGGTGATTGGCTACACCTTC.

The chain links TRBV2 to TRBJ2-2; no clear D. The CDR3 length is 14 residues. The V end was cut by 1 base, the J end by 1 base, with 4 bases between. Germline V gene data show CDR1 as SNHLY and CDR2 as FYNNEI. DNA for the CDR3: TGTGCCAGCAGTGAAGTTAGGAACACCGGGGAGCTGTTTTTT. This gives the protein CASSEVRNTGELFF.

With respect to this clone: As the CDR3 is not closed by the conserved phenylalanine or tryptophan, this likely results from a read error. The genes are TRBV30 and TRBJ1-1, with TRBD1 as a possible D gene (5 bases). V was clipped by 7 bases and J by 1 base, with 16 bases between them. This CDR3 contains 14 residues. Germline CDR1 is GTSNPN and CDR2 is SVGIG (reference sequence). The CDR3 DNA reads TGTGCCTATCACCCTGGCAGGGAGAACACTGAAGCTTTCCTT. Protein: CAYHPGRENTEAFL.

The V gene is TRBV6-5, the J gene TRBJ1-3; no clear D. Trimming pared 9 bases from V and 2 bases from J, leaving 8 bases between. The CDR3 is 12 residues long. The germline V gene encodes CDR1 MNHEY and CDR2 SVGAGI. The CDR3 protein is CASQSPGNTIYF. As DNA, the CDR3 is TGTGCCAGTCAGTCTCCTGGAAACACCATATATTTT.

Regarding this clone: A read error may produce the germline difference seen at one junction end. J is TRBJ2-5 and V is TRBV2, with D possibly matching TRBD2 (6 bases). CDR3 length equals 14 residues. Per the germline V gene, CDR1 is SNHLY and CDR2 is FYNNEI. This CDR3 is CASSAFGGREAQYF. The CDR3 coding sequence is TGTGCCAGCAGTGCCTTTGGGGGGAGAGAGGCCCAGTACTTC.

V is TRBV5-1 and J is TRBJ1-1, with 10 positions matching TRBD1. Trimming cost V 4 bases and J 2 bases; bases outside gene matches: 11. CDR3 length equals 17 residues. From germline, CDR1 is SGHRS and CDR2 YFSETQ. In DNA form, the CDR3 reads TGCGCCAGCAGCGATCCCCGGGACAGGGGCCCAAACACTGAAGCTTTCTTT. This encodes CASSDPRDRGPNTEAFF.

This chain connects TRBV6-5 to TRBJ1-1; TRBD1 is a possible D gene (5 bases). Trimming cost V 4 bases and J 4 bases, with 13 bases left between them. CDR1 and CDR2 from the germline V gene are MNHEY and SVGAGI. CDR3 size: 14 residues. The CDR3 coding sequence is TGTGCCAGCAGTTCCCAGGGATGGGGCACTGAAGCTTTCTTT. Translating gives CASSSQGWGTEAFF.

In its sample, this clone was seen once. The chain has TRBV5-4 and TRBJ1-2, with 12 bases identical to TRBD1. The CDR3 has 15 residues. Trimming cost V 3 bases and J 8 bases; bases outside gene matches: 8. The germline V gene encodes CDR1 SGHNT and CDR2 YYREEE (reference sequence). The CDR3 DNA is TGTGCCAGCAGCTGGGGACAGGGGGCAATTGGGGGCTACACCTTC. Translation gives CASSWGQGAIGGYTF.

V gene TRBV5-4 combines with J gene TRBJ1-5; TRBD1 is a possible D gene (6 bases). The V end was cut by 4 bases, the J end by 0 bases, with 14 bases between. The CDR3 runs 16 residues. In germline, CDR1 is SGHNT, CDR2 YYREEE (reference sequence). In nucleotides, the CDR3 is TGTGCCAGCAGCCCGGGGGGGCAGAATAGCAATCAGCCCCAGCATTTT. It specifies CASSPGGQNSNQPQHF.

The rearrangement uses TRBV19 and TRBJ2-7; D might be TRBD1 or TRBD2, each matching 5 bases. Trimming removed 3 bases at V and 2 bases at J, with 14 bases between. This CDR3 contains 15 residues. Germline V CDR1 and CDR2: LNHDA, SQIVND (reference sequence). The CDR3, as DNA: TGTGCCAGTAGTATCCAGACCGGGACGACCTACGAGCAGTACTTC. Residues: CASSIQTGTTYEQYF. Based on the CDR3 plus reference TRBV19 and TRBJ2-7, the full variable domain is DGGITQSPKYLFRKEGQNVTLSCEQNLNHDAMYWYRQDPGQGLRLIYYSQIVNDFQKGDIAEGYSVSREKKESFPLTVTSAQKNPTAFYLCASSIQTGTTYEQYFGPGTRLTVT.

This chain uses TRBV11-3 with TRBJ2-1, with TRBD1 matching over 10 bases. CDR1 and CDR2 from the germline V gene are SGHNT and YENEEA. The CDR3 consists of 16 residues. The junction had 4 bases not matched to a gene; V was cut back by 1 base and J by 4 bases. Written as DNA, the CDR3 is TGTGCCAGCAGCTTAGCTGACAGGGGGCCGTACAATGAGCAGTTCTTC. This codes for CASSLADRGPYNEQFF.

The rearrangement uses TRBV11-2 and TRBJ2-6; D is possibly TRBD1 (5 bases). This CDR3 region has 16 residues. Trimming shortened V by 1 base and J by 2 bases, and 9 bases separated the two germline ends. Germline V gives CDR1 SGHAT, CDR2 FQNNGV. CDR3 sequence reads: CASSLGRVTGANVLTF. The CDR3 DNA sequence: TGTGCCAGCAGCTTAGGCAGGGTAACTGGGGCCAACGTCCTGACTTTC.

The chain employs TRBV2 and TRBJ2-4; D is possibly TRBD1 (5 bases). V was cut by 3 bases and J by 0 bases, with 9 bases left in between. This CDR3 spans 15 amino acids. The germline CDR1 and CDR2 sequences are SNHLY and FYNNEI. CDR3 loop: CASSEDTLAKNIQYF. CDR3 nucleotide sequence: TGTGCCAGCAGTGAGGACACCTTAGCCAAAAACATTCAGTACTTC.

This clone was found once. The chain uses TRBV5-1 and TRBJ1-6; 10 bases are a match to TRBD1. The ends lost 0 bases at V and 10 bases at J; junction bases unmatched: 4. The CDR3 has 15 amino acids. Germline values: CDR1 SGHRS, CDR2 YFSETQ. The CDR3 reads CASSLGQGARSPLHF. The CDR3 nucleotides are TGCGCCAGCAGCTTGGGACAGGGGGCTCGGTCACCCCTCCACTTT.

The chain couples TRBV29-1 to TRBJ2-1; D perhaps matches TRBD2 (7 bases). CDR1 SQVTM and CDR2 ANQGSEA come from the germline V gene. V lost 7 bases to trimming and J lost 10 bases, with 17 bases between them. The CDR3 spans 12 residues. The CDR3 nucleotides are TGCAGCGCTGGAGGGGGGGCGGAGGAGCAGTTCTTC. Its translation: CSAGGGAEEQFF.

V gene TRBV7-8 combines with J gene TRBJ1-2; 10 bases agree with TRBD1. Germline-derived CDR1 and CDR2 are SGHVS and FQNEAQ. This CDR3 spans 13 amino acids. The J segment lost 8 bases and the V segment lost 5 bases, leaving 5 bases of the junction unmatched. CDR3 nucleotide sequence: TGTGCCAGCAGCCCCGACAGGGGGCAGGGCTACACCTTC. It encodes CASSPDRGQGYTF. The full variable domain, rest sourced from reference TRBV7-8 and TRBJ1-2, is GAGVSQSPRYKVAKRGQDVALRCDPISGHVSLFWYQQALGQGPEFLTYFQNEAQLDKSGLPSDRFFAERPEGSVSTLKIQRTQQEDSAVYLCASSPDRGQGYTFGSGTRLTVV.

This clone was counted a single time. Here the CDR3 DNA reads TGTGCCAGCAGCGTAGAGCAGCCTGGAAACACCATATATTTT. Translated, it gives CASSVEQPGNTIYF. This rearrangement joins TRBV9 to TRBJ1-3, with D uncertain. Trimming took 0 bases from V and 2 from J, leaving 6 bases between them. The CDR3 loop spans 14 amino acids. The germline gives CDR1 SGDLS, CDR2 YYNGEE.

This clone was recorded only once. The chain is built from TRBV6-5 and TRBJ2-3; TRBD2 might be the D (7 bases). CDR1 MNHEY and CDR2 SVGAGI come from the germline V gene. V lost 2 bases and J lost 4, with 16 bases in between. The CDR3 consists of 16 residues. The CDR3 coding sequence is TGTGCCAGCAGTTACAAGGGGGGGGCGCGCCCAGATACGCAGTATTTT. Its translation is CASSYKGGARPDTQYF.

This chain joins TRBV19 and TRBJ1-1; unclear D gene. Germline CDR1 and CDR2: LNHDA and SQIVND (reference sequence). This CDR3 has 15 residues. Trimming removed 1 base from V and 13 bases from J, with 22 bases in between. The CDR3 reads CASSIGPSNLSKGFF. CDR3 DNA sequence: TGTGCCAGTAGTATAGGGCCTTCGAATCTTTCTAAAGGTTTCTTT.

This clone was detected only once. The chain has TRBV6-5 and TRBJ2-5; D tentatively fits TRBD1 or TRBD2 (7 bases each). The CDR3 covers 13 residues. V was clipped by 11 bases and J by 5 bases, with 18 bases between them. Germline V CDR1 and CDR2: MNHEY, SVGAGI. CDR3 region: CAARGGGRETQYF. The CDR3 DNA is TGTGCCGCCAGGGGGGGAGGGCGTGAGACCCAGTACTTC.

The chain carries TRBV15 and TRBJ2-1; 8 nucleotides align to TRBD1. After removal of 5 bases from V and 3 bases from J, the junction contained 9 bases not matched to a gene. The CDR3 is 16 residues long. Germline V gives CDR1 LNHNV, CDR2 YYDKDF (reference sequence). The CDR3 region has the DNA TGTGCCACCAGCGCCGGTCAGGGGGCCTTCTACAATGAGCAGTTCTTC. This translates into CATSAGQGAFYNEQFF.

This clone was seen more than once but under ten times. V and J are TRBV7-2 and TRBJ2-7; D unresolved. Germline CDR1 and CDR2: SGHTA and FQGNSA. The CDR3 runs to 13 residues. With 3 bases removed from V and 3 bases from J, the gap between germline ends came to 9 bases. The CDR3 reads CASSLNTFYEQYF. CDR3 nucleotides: TGTGCCAGCAGCTTGAACACTTTCTACGAGCAGTACTTC.

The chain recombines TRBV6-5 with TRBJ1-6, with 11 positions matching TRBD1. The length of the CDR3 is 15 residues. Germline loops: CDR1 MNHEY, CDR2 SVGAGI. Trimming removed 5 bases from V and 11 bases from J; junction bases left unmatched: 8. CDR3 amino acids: CASSHPGQGDPPLHF. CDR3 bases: TGTGCCAGCAGTCATCCGGGACAGGGGGATCCACCCCTCCACTTT.